These 31 T cell receptor beta chains share one sample of origin, sequenced in a study of identical twins. Each CDR3 protein gets one entry after TCRdb re-called the 5' RACE reads with MiXCR. The data show roughly 200,000 distinct CDR3 sequences, with about 16% seen just once and 40% held by the top ten. A further study also used this sample, focusing on T cells expressing NK-cell markers.

The sequenced sample was CD8+ T cells sorted from blood. Source of these receptors: a woman aged 18-35 years in good health.

This clonotype has ten or more counts. The chain is built from TRBV12-3 or TRBV12-4 and TRBJ2-2, with 8 bases lining up with TRBD1. The ends lost 3 bases at V and 7 bases at J; junction bases unmatched: 10. The CDR3 has 16 amino acids. DNA of the CDR3: TGTGCCAGCAGTTTCTTACCAGGGGGCGATCTCGGGGAGCTGTTTTTT. Protein sequence: CASSFLPGGDLGELFF.

V gene TRBV5-1 combines with J gene TRBJ2-1; 10 bases are shared with TRBD2. The ends lost 5 bases at V and 9 bases at J; junction bases unmatched: 8. This CDR3 is 14 amino acids long. Germline V gene sequence: CDR1 SGHRS, CDR2 YFSETQ. The CDR3 spells CASSKSGRASEQFF. CDR3 bases: TGCGCCAGCAGTAAGAGCGGGAGGGCCTCTGAGCAGTTCTTC.

The V and J genes are TRBV4-2 and TRBJ2-5, with D possibly TRBD2 on 7 matching bases. Germline V gene data show CDR1 as LGHNA and CDR2 as YNFKEQ. The CDR3 is 15 amino acids. V lost 0 bases to trimming and J lost 2 bases, with 10 bases between them. The CDR3 DNA is TGTGCCAGCAGCCAAGACGGGGGGCTGCAAGAGACCCAGTACTTC. It is translated as CASSQDGGLQETQYF.

The V and J genes are TRBV5-6 and TRBJ2-1; D is possibly TRBD1 (6 bases). This CDR3 comprises 13 residues. With 7 bases removed from V and 4 bases from J, the gap between germline ends came to 12 bases. Germline assignment: CDR1 SGHDT and CDR2 YYEEEE. This CDR3 is CASGLGQYNEQFF. The CDR3 DNA reads as TGTGCCAGCGGCCTCGGACAGTACAATGAGCAGTTCTTC. Full variable domain (rest looked up from reference TRBV5-6 and TRBJ2-1): DAGVTQSPTHLIKTRGQQVTLRCSPKSGHDTVSWYQQALGQGPQFIFQYYEEEERQRGNFPDRFSGHQFPNYSSELNVNALLLGDSALYLCASGLGQYNEQFFGPGTRLTVL.

This clonotype came up many times. A read error may explain this, as a much larger clone is one base away. The rearrangement joins TRBV11-2 to TRBJ2-1; D not certain. CDR1 and CDR2 (germline): SGHAT, FQNNGV. V lost 1 base to trimming and J lost 6 bases, with 1 base between them. This CDR3 contains 11 residues. The CDR3 nucleotides are TGTGCCAGCAGCTTAGTCAATGAGCAGTTCTTC. Residues: CASSLVNEQFF.

V and J are TRBV7-9 and TRBJ2-6; no clear D gene. V was clipped by 5 bases and J by 2 bases, with 13 bases between them. This CDR3 is built from 16 residues. Per germline, CDR1 SEHNR and CDR2 FQNEAQ (reference sequence). In DNA form, the CDR3 reads TGTGCCAGCAGCCCAGGCTGGGTCACTGGGGCCAACGTCCTGACTTTC. This encodes CASSPGWVTGANVLTF.

The rearrangement uses TRBV7-6 and TRBJ2-2; D not resolved. Germline assignment: CDR1 SGHVS and CDR2 FNYEAQ. CDR3 length: 15 amino acids. Trimming took 5 bases from V and 3 from J, leaving 13 bases between them. CDR3 bases: TGTGCCAGCAGCCCTAGGGTTGCCGACACCGGGGAGCTGTTTTTT. Amino acid sequence: CASSPRVADTGELFF.

This clonotype was counted between two and nine times. The chain couples TRBV7-2 to TRBJ2-3, with unresolved D. Between the trimmed V and J ends, which lost 4 bases and 2 bases, there was a span of 7 bases. The CDR3 runs 13 residues. CDR1 is SGHTA and CDR2 is FQGNSA in the germline V gene. The CDR3 DNA sequence: TGTGCCAGCAGCTCCGGTAACACAGATACGCAGTATTTT. As protein: CASSSGNTDTQYF.

This clonotype has just a few counts. This chain uses TRBV6-5 with TRBJ2-3; D not resolved. The CDR3 has 14 residues. V lost 3 bases and J lost 4, with 11 bases in between. Germline values: CDR1 MNHEY, CDR2 SVGAGI. CDR3 loop: CASSYGPGADTQYF. Here the CDR3 DNA reads TGTGCCAGCAGTTATGGCCCCGGCGCAGATACGCAGTATTTT.

The chain carries TRBV29-1 and TRBJ2-7; 9 nucleotides line up with TRBD1. Germline V gene lookup returns CDR1 SQVTM and CDR2 ANQGSEA. V was clipped by 5 bases and J by 4 bases; unmatched bases: 9. This CDR3 is 14 amino acids long. The DNA of the CDR3 is TGCAGCGTTTCCGGGGGGACAGGGAGTTACGAGCAGTACTTC. This encodes CSVSGGTGSYEQYF.

The chain recombines TRBV20-1 with TRBJ2-6; a possible D gene is TRBD1 (6 bases). Trimming removed 5 bases at V and 4 bases at J, with 12 bases between. This CDR3 comprises 14 residues. The germline CDR1 and CDR2 sequences are DFQATT and SNEGSKA (reference sequence). The CDR3 sequence is CSAPQGPGANVLTF. CDR3 nucleotide sequence: TGCAGTGCTCCACAGGGTCCCGGGGCCAACGTCCTGACTTTC.

This rearrangement joins TRBV7-2 to TRBJ2-1, with D possibly matching TRBD2 (5 bases). From germline, CDR1 is SGHTA and CDR2 FQGNSA. Trimming left V 1 base short and J 3 bases short, with 10 bases between. The CDR3 has 15 residues. This CDR3 reads CASSLGTSYYNEQFF. The CDR3 nucleotides read TGTGCCAGCAGCTTAGGGACTTCATACTACAATGAGCAGTTCTTC.

This chain joins TRBV12-3 or TRBV12-4 and TRBJ2-5; TRBD2 matches at 11 bases. The CDR3 runs 15 residues. The V gene end was trimmed by 6 bases and the J gene end by 7 bases; junction bases not matched to a gene: 10. The CDR3 loop is CASSSTSGVMGTQYF. DNA of the CDR3: TGTGCCAGCAGCTCGACTAGCGGGGTAATGGGGACCCAGTACTTC.

The chain links TRBV27 to TRBJ2-6, with D possibly matching TRBD2 (6 bases). The CDR3 loop spans 17 amino acids. Trimming cost V 1 base and J 0 bases, with 10 bases left between them. Looked up from germline, CDR1 is MNHEY and CDR2 is SMNVEV (reference sequence). CDR3 amino acids: CASSLLAGNSGANVLTF. The CDR3 DNA sequence: TGTGCCAGCAGTTTATTGGCGGGAAACTCTGGGGCCAACGTCCTGACTTTC.

The chain joins TRBV6-2 or TRBV6-3 to TRBJ2-7; D remains ambiguous. Germline V gene sequence: CDR1 MNHEY, CDR2 SVGEGT. Deletions cut 5 bases from V and 0 bases from J, with 17 bases between. This CDR3 is built from 16 residues. CDR3 sequence (DNA): TGTGCCAGCAGTCCGAGACAAGCTCGAGCCTCCTACGAGCAGTACTTC. This translates into CASSPRQARASYEQYF.

J is TRBJ1-2 and V is TRBV20-1, with 8 bases lining up with TRBD1. CDR3 size: 15 residues. The germline V gene encodes CDR1 DFQATT and CDR2 SNEGSKA (reference sequence). V trimming: 0 bases; J trimming: 8 bases; junction bases outside the gene matches: 11. CDR3 in DNA: TGCAGTGCTAGAGAGCCCGGACAGGGCCGGAAAGGCTACACCTTC. This codes for CSAREPGQGRKGYTF.

This clonotype was seen a handful of times. The chain uses TRBV9 and TRBJ2-1; the D gene could be TRBD1 or TRBD2 (5 bases each). Germline V gene data show CDR1 as SGDLS and CDR2 as YYNGEE. V lost 3 bases to trimming and J lost 4 bases, with 17 bases between them. The CDR3 runs 16 residues. The CDR3 DNA reads TGTGCCAGCAGCGGGGATCCGAGGGGCCCATACAATGAGCAGTTCTTC. Amino acid sequence: CASSGDPRGPYNEQFF.

This clonotype has just a few counts. V and J are TRBV4-2 and TRBJ1-1, with a possible D match to TRBD1 (5 bases). The V gene's germline CDR1 is LGHNA and CDR2 YNFKEQ. The CDR3 contains 14 residues. V gave up 3 bases and J gave up 4 bases, with 12 bases separating them. The DNA for the CDR3 is TGTGCCAGCAGCCAGGAGGGGTGGGGCACTGAAGCTTTCTTT. This gives the protein CASSQEGWGTEAFF.

Only a few counts were recorded for this clonotype. CDR3 amino acids: CASSSALLAGGPGELFF. CDR3 DNA: TGTGCCAGCAGTTCCGCCTTGCTAGCGGGAGGGCCCGGGGAGCTGTTTTTT. The chain joins TRBV6-2 or TRBV6-3 to TRBJ2-2; 12 nucleotides agree with TRBD2. CDR3 length equals 17 residues. J lost 6 bases, V lost 4 bases, and 9 bases had no gene match. CDR1 MNHEY and CDR2 SVGEGT come from the germline V gene.

This clonotype occurred a few times. The gene calls are TRBV27 and TRBJ2-6; 10 nucleotides line up with TRBD2. The trim removed 3 bases at V and 0 bases at J, leaving 2 bases unmatched. CDR3 size: 17 residues. The germline V gene encodes CDR1 MNHEY and CDR2 SMNVEV (reference sequence). The CDR3 spells CASSLIAGGSGANVLTF. CDR3 coding DNA: TGTGCCAGCAGTTTGATAGCGGGGGGCTCTGGGGCCAACGTCCTGACTTTC.

The table lists this clonotype with a few counts. The V gene is TRBV7-6, the J gene TRBJ2-3; 9 bases are shared with TRBD2. V lost 4 bases to trimming and J lost 3 bases; unmatched junction nucleotides: 5. There are 15 residues in the CDR3. Germline V gives CDR1 SGHVS, CDR2 FNYEAQ. CDR3: CASSSAGGPTDTQYF. As DNA, the CDR3 is TGTGCCAGCAGCTCCGCGGGGGGGCCGACAGATACGCAGTATTTT.

This clonotype was counted a few times. The chain has TRBV4-1 and TRBJ2-7, with 7 bases lining up with TRBD1. The CDR3 runs to 14 residues. Germline V gene data show CDR1 as MGHRA and CDR2 as YSYEKL. Trimming took 3 bases from V and 5 from J; bases not matched to a gene: 7. CDR3 DNA sequence: TGCGCCAGCAGCCATCTAGGCACAGGGGACGAGCAGTACTTC. Translating gives CASSHLGTGDEQYF.

The V gene is TRBV5-1, the J gene TRBJ1-1; D perhaps matches TRBD1 (5 bases). The germline V gene encodes CDR1 SGHRS and CDR2 YFSETQ. This CDR3 has 15 residues. Trimming pared 2 bases from V and 3 bases from J, leaving 14 bases between. The CDR3 DNA sequence: TGCGCCAGCAGCTTACCAGGGTATTGGGACACTGAAGCTTTCTTT. Translating it yields CASSLPGYWDTEAFF. Full variable domain (remainder filled in from reference TRBV5-1 and TRBJ1-1): KAGVTQTPRYLIKTRGQQVTLSCSPISGHRSVSWYQQTPGQGLQFLFEYFSETQRNKGNFPGRFSGRQFSNSRSEMNVSTLELGDSALYLCASSLPGYWDTEAFFGQGTRLTVV.

This sequence joins TRBV9 and TRBJ1-4; no definite D call. This CDR3 contains 15 residues. Looked up from germline, CDR1 is SGDLS and CDR2 is YYNGEE. Between the trimmed V and J ends, which lost 4 bases and 4 bases, there was a span of 14 bases. CDR3 in amino acids: CASSPGRTDNEKLFF. CDR3 nucleotide sequence: TGTGCCAGCAGCCCCGGACGGACCGATAATGAAAAACTGTTTTTT.

The sample holds one count of this clonotype. The gene calls are TRBV24-1 and TRBJ1-2, with no clear D. The ends were cut back, 2 bases at V and 8 bases at J, with 5 bases in the middle. Germline CDR1 KGHDR, CDR2 SFDVKD. This CDR3 is built from 11 residues. The CDR3 nucleotides read TGTGCCACCAGTGATTCGGCAGGCTACACCTTC. Its protein product is CATSDSAGYTF.

The rearrangement links TRBV11-2 to TRBJ2-1, with 7 bases matching TRBD1. This CDR3 is built from 13 residues. V trimming: 1 base; J trimming: 8 bases; junction bases outside the gene matches: 2. In germline, CDR1 is SGHAT, CDR2 FQNNGV. CDR3 region: CASSLGQGYEQFF. Here the CDR3 DNA reads TGTGCCAGCAGCTTAGGACAGGGCTATGAGCAGTTCTTC.

This clonotype was seen only a few times. This chain connects TRBV12-3 or TRBV12-4 to TRBJ2-1; D might be TRBD2 (6 bases). The CDR3 totals 15 residues. Trimming cost V 6 bases and J 3 bases, with 15 bases left between them. The CDR3 sequence is CASSPLAGFYNEQFF. The CDR3, as DNA: TGTGCCAGCAGCCCCCTCGCGGGGTTCTACAATGAGCAGTTCTTC.

This clonotype was seen a few times. The rearrangement uses TRBV4-1 and TRBJ2-3; TRBD2 matches 7 bases. J gave up 3 bases and V 4 bases, and 16 bases lay outside the gene matches. CDR3 length equals 18 residues. Germline-derived CDR1 and CDR2 are MGHRA and YSYEKL. The CDR3 protein is CASSRRPPTRGRTDTQYF. The CDR3 DNA follows: TGCGCCAGCAGCCGCCGCCCCCCTACGCGGGGGAGAACAGATACGCAGTATTTT.

The rearrangement uses TRBV6-6 and TRBJ2-1; TRBD1 matches 8 bases. CDR1 is MNHNY and CDR2 is SVGAGI in the germline V gene (reference sequence). This CDR3 is 11 amino acids long. V trimming: 1 base; J trimming: 14 bases; junction bases outside the gene matches: 1. CDR3 sequence (DNA): TGTGCCAGCAGTTACTTGGACAGGGAGTTCTTC. It specifies CASSYLDREFF.

The V and J genes are TRBV4-3 and TRBJ2-1, with 7 bases identical to TRBD2. The V gene's germline CDR1 is LGHNA and CDR2 YSLEER. V shed 0 bases and J 8 bases; nucleotides not matched to a gene: 4. The CDR3 contains 14 residues. DNA of the CDR3: TGCGCCAGCAGCCAAGATGGCGGGAGATATGAGCAGTTCTTC. Translating gives CASSQDGGRYEQFF.

This clonotype appeared a few times. This sequence joins TRBV28 and TRBJ2-2; a weak D match, TRBD1 (5 bases). Trimming removed 3 bases from V and 1 base from J, with 6 bases in between. Germline lookup yields CDR1 MDHEN and CDR2 SYDVKM. There are 14 residues in the CDR3. DNA for the CDR3: TGTGCCAGCAGTTTCAGGGTGAACACCGGGGAGCTGTTTTTT. Amino acids: CASSFRVNTGELFF.